The source of this TCR beta chain is a study of blood T cell repertoires in COVID-19. Study-level background: COVID-19 samples collected from the United States, Italy and Spain covered acute and convalescent phases. T cells, B-cell-depleted T cells, or PBMCs supplied cDNA or gDNA.

In the source study's methods: Amplified reference gene primers provided the basis for estimating nucleated cell counts. The table came from immunoSEQ multiplex PCR; TCRdb's copy has only in-frame clones and leaves some out. V and J calls and clone size are as listed in that table; D and trimming were resolved from the DNA. The sample lists approximately 110,000 clones, over 80% occurring once. This CDR3 contains 15 residues. V gave up 4 bases and J gave up 4 bases; unmatched junction bases: 3. CDR1 is LGHDT and CDR2 is YNNKEL in the germline V gene (reference sequence). This clone has a handful of counts. Other DNA sequences in this sample translate to the same CDR3.

The gene calls are TRBV3-1 (or the pseudogene TRBV3-2) and TRBJ1-5, with TRBD1 matching over 11 bases. The receptor's source is a woman in her seventies with acute or convalescent COVID-19. The sequencing sample was made of peripheral blood. The CDR3 sequence: CASSLGTGGNQPQHF. CDR3 bases: TGTGCCAGCAGCCTTGGGACAGGGGGGAATCAGCCCCAGCATTTT.